A single T cell receptor (beta chain) is shown here with its context. Germline lookup yields CDR1 KGHDR and CDR2 SFDVKD. V was pared by 5 bases and J by 5 bases, with 5 bases of the junction left unmatched. The CDR3 runs 15 residues. The data were taken from a study of blood T cell repertoires in COVID-19. Study at large: Acute and convalescent COVID-19 samples came from the United States, Italy and Spain. PBMCs, B-cell-depleted T cells, or T cells were the source of the cDNA or gDNA that made up the material.

Source study methods: Counts of nucleated cells, estimated from reference gene primer amplification, were obtained. Data came from immunoSEQ multiplex PCR; TCRdb stores just in-frame clones and leaves some out. That table furnishes V, J and clone size, whereas the DNA furnished D and trimming. The sample lists 120,000 to 150,000 clones; more than 75% were seen once. The TCR originated in a human donor with acute or convalescent COVID-19. The donor label of this sample is uncertain. This sequence joins TRBV24-1 and TRBJ2-5, with TRBD1 matching 12 bases. Sequenced material: peripheral blood. The CDR3 region is CATSGGQGARETQYF. The CDR3 nucleotides read TGTGCCACCAGTGGGGGACAGGGGGCTAGGGAGACCCAGTACTTC.